Listed below are T cell receptor beta chains from one sample, sequenced in a study of identical twins. Via MiXCR, TCRdb re-called the 5' RACE reads, giving one row per CDR3 protein. The top ten hold 0.4% to 0.55% of the sample, which has approximately 470,000 distinct CDR3 sequences, 13% to 15% seen once. The sample was also reused in another study, on yellow fever vaccine responses in identical twins.

The sample was CD4+ T cells sorted from blood. The receptors derive from a woman under 30 in good health. Both conserved end residues are part of each CDR3. Each record gives: V gene, clone size, J gene, D gene, CDR3 protein, CDR3 DNA. The D gene is left open where the match is weak. Only part of the rows carry a size: once, few, many, or a class if the clone is expanded.

>TRBV20-1|few|TRBJ2-1|.
CSARTAYNEQFF
TGCAGTGCCCGGACAGCCTACAATGAGCAGTTCTTC
>TRBV21-1|.|TRBJ1-1|.
CASSLRQGSLGTEAFF
TGTGCCAGCAGCCTCCGACAGGGGTCCCTTGGCACTGAAGCTTTCTTT
>TRBV29-1|few|TRBJ2-7|.
CSVTDREANSLLAGGEYF
TGCAGCGTGACTGACAGGGAAGCTAATTCTCTATTGGCGGGAGGAGAGTACTTC
>TRBV24-1|few|TRBJ2-3|TRBD2
CATSDRSGRKLASYTDTQYF
TGTGCCACCAGTGATCGCTCCGGGAGGAAACTAGCGTCTTACACAGATACGCAGTATTTT
>TRBV12-3/TRBV12-4|many|TRBJ2-5|TRBD1
CASSSIDRGYQETQYF
TGTGCCAGCAGTTCCATTGACAGGGGTTACCAAGAGACCCAGTACTTC
>TRBV7-9|few|TRBJ2-3|TRBD1
CASSLGDRAGDTQYF
TGTGCCAGCAGCTTAGGCGACAGGGCCGGAGATACGCAGTATTTT
>TRBV11-2|few|TRBJ2-7|TRBD1
CASSLENRGSYEQYF
TGTGCCAGCAGCTTGGAAAACAGGGGGTCCTACGAGCAGTACTTC
>TRBV15|.|TRBJ2-7|TRBD2
CATSRKISGGFYEQYF
TGTGCCACCAGCAGAAAAATTAGCGGGGGCTTCTACGAGCAGTACTTC
>TRBV14|many|TRBJ2-2|.
CASSQTPGELFF
TGTGCCAGCAGCCAGACTCCCGGGGAGCTGTTTTTT
>TRBV12-3/TRBV12-4|.|TRBJ1-5|TRBD1
CASSLGDLGTGEWVLNQPQHF
TGTGCCAGCAGTTTAGGGGACCTCGGGACAGGGGAATGGGTCTTAAATCAGCCCCAGCATTTT
>TRBV7-9|few|TRBJ2-2|.
CASGKLGELFF
TGTGCCAGCGGGAAACTCGGGGAGCTGTTTTTT
>TRBV12-3/TRBV12-4|many|TRBJ2-2|TRBD1
CASTDRVTTGELFF
TGTGCCAGCACAGACAGGGTTACGACCGGGGAGCTGTTTTTT
>TRBV4-2|.|TRBJ2-5|.
CASIQTLGGGETQYF
TGTGCCAGCATACAGACCCTGGGGGGTGGAGAGACCCAGTACTTC
>TRBV27|few|TRBJ2-6|.
CASSQIQQGAGANVLTF
TGTGCCAGCAGCCAAATTCAACAGGGAGCTGGGGCCAACGTCCTGACTTTC
>TRBV12-3/TRBV12-4|.|TRBJ1-5|.
CASNTWAGGTAQPQHF
TGTGCCAGCAACACTTGGGCGGGGGGGACGGCTCAGCCCCAGCATTTT
>TRBV5-1|few|TRBJ2-1|TRBD2
CASSTSGTSNNEQFF
TGCGCCAGCAGCACCTCCGGGACTAGTAACAATGAGCAGTTCTTC
>TRBV20-1|.|TRBJ2-1|.
CSAIRGFDTYNEQFF
TGCAGTGCCATACGAGGGTTCGACACCTACAATGAGCAGTTCTTC
>TRBV3-1|.|TRBJ2-5|.
CASSRSETQYF
TGTGCCAGCAGCCGTTCGGAGACCCAGTACTTC
>TRBV18|once|TRBJ2-7|TRBD2
CASSQGLAGVNEQYF
TGTGCCAGCTCACAAGGACTAGCGGGGGTGAACGAGCAGTACTTC
>TRBV20-1|.|TRBJ2-7|.
CSAVPGSSYEQYF
TGCAGTGCTGTCCCGGGAAGCTCCTACGAGCAGTACTTC
>TRBV12-3/TRBV12-4|many|TRBJ2-5|TRBD2
CASSFTSGGARETQYF
TGTGCCAGCAGTTTCACTAGCGGGGGGGCCCGGGAGACCCAGTACTTC
>TRBV15|.|TRBJ2-7|TRBD1
CATSERTGGYEQYF
TGTGCCACCAGCGAAAGGACAGGGGGCTACGAGCAGTACTTC
>TRBV20-1|.|TRBJ2-2|.
CSARPGTNTGELFF
TGCAGTGCTAGGCCGGGCACCAACACCGGGGAGCTGTTTTTT
>TRBV12-3/TRBV12-4|many|TRBJ2-1|.
CASSLVGGLSYNEQFF
TGTGCCAGCAGTTTAGTTGGCGGGTTAAGCTACAATGAGCAGTTCTTC
>TRBV20-1|few|TRBJ2-3|.
CSAPGPSGSTDTQYF
TGCAGTGCTCCGGGACCTTCGGGGAGCACAGATACGCAGTATTTT
>TRBV4-1|.|TRBJ1-2|.
CASSQVVGGYTF
TGCGCCAGCAGCCAAGTAGTGGGAGGCTACACCTTC
>TRBV14|.|TRBJ2-3|TRBD2
CANRVRGRTLLVTDTQYF
TGTGCCAATCGCGTCCGCGGGAGGACTCTCCTAGTCACAGATACGCAGTATTTT
>TRBV5-1|few|TRBJ2-3|.
CASSFTGVRDTQYF
TGCGCCAGCAGCTTCACCGGGGTCAGGGATACGCAGTATTTT
>TRBV5-1|.|TRBJ1-3|TRBD1
CASSSQGAGSGNTIYF
TGCGCCAGCAGCTCTCAGGGGGCTGGGTCCGGAAACACCATATATTTT
>TRBV19|.|TRBJ2-1|TRBD1
CASSPLTGGSYNEQFF
TGTGCCAGTAGTCCCCTGACAGGGGGCTCCTACAATGAGCAGTTCTTC
>TRBV5-1|many|TRBJ1-2|TRBD1
CASSDSTGDYGYTF
TGCGCCAGCAGTGATTCGACAGGGGACTATGGCTACACCTTC
>TRBV7-2|.|TRBJ2-1|.
CASSAPQDKGGNEQFF
TGTGCCAGCAGCGCTCCTCAGGACAAGGGGGGCAATGAGCAGTTCTTC
>TRBV3-1|few|TRBJ2-3|TRBD2
CASSQRTSGGRDTQYF
TGTGCCAGCAGCCAAAGGACTAGCGGGGGCCGGGATACGCAGTATTTT
>TRBV24-1|.|TRBJ2-3|.
CATSDLQGSGESTDTQYF
TGTGCCACCAGTGATTTGCAAGGTTCCGGGGAAAGCACAGATACGCAGTATTTT
>TRBV9|.|TRBJ2-2|.
CASSPSMAGELFF
TGTGCCAGCAGCCCCTCAATGGCCGGGGAGCTGTTTTTT
>TRBV5-3|.|TRBJ2-5|TRBD2
CARSLCGTSGSQETQYF
TGTGCCAGAAGCTTGTGTGGGACTAGCGGGAGCCAAGAGACCCAGTACTTC
>TRBV12-3/TRBV12-4|few|TRBJ2-7|TRBD2
CASSLSGRIYEQYF
TGTGCCAGCAGCCTTAGCGGGAGGATCTACGAGCAGTACTTC
>TRBV7-9|few|TRBJ2-6|.
CASSLQVVLTGANVLTF
TGTGCCAGCAGCCTCCAAGTCGTTTTGACTGGGGCCAACGTCCTGACTTTC
>TRBV6-2/TRBV6-3|.|TRBJ2-1|.
CASRRSLYNEQFF
TGTGCCAGCAGGCGATCCCTTTACAATGAGCAGTTCTTC
>TRBV19|.|TRBJ2-1|TRBD2
CASEDSGSGDEQFF
TGTGCCAGTGAGGACTCTGGGAGCGGGGATGAGCAGTTCTTC
>TRBV2|few|TRBJ2-2|.
CASMGTGELFF
TGTGCCAGCATGGGCACCGGGGAGCTGTTTTTT
>TRBV28|.|TRBJ2-7|.
CASRPTISYEQYF
TGTGCCAGCAGGCCCACCATATCCTACGAGCAGTACTTC
>TRBV7-2|many|TRBJ2-1|TRBD2
CASNEASGYNEQFF
TGTGCCAGCAATGAGGCTAGCGGTTACAATGAGCAGTTCTTC
>TRBV7-9|few|TRBJ2-1|.
CASSGSELGQFF
TGTGCCAGCAGCGGGAGTGAACTTGGGCAGTTCTTC
>TRBV27|few|TRBJ1-6|TRBD1
CASSTFWDSNSPLHF
TGTGCCAGCAGTACCTTCTGGGACAGTAATTCACCCCTCCACTTT
>TRBV7-9|.|TRBJ2-7|.
CASSFGGISSYEQYF
TGTGCCAGCAGCTTTGGCGGGATCAGCTCCTACGAGCAGTACTTC
>TRBV5-1|.|TRBJ2-3|.
CASNGGDTDTQYF
TGCGCCAGCAACGGGGGCGACACAGATACGCAGTATTTT
>TRBV18|.|TRBJ2-5|TRBD2
CASSPKGLAGETQYF
TGTGCCAGCTCACCTAAAGGACTAGCGGGAGAGACCCAGTACTTC
>TRBV12-3/TRBV12-4|.|TRBJ2-3|TRBD2
CASSLGFALAGVSDTQYF
TGTGCCAGCAGTTTAGGTTTTGCGCTAGCGGGAGTTTCAGATACGCAGTATTTT
>TRBV7-2|many|TRBJ2-3|.
CASSPLTSTDTQYF
TGTGCCAGCAGCCCGCTTACTAGCACAGATACGCAGTATTTT
>TRBV7-2|.|TRBJ1-2|.
CASSLEAASYGYTF
TGTGCCAGCAGCTTAGAGGCAGCCTCCTATGGCTACACCTTC
>TRBV12-3/TRBV12-4|.|TRBJ2-1|TRBD2
CASSGGGSGRTYNEQFF
TGTGCCAGCAGTGGGGGAGGGAGCGGGAGGACCTACAATGAGCAGTTCTTC
>TRBV12-3/TRBV12-4|many|TRBJ1-4|.
CASSLEVAVTNEKLFF
TGTGCCAGCAGTTTGGAGGTAGCAGTAACTAATGAAAAACTGTTTTTT
>TRBV6-1|.|TRBJ1-1|TRBD1
CASSRKGQGGSTFF
TGTGCCAGCAGCCGGAAGGGACAGGGCGGTTCGACTTTCTTT
>TRBV6-4|.|TRBJ2-1|TRBD2
CASSEAGGNLGKQFF
TGTGCCAGCAGTGAAGCGGGGGGGAACCTCGGAAAGCAGTTCTTC
>TRBV5-1|few|TRBJ2-2|.
CASNTGLSTGELFF
TGCGCCAGCAACACCGGCCTATCCACCGGGGAGCTGTTTTTT
>TRBV29-1|many|TRBJ1-2|.
CSVEEKAGISYTF
TGCAGCGTTGAAGAAAAGGCAGGAATAAGCTACACCTTC
>TRBV6-5|few|TRBJ1-5|.
CASSYSSVSNQPQHF
TGTGCCAGCAGTTACTCTTCGGTTAGCAATCAGCCCCAGCATTTT
>TRBV3-1|.|TRBJ1-1|.
CASSQAIGSSEAFF
TGTGCCAGCAGCCAAGCGATCGGAAGCTCTGAAGCTTTCTTT
>TRBV12-3/TRBV12-4|few|TRBJ2-2|TRBD2
CASSPGQRGAGTGELFF
TGTGCCAGCAGTCCCGGCCAGCGGGGGGCAGGGACCGGGGAGCTGTTTTTT